This T cell receptor beta chain appears in the sequencing data of a study of blood T cell repertoires in COVID-19. Trimming took off 6 bases at V and 0 bases at J, with 20 bases between the two ends. Germline lookup yields CDR1 MDHEN and CDR2 SYDVKM. The length of the CDR3 is 18 residues. Measured with immunoSEQ multiplex PCR; TCRdb has only the in-frame clones, and not every one. Altogether about 85,000 clones are present, 91% being singletons, with the ten largest covering roughly 2.3%. This TCR came from a human donor with active COVID-19. The donor label of this sample is uncertain. Sequencing input: peripheral blood. This chain links TRBV28 with TRBJ2-2; a weak D match, TRBD1 (5 bases). This CDR3 reads CASSPPVRDFPNTGELFF. In nucleotides, the CDR3 is TGTGCCAGCAGCCCCCCGGTCAGGGATTTTCCGAACACCGGGGAGCTGTTTTTT.